Below, 13 T cell receptor delta chains from the same sample are listed, as sequenced in a study of gamma-delta chains in newborns, infants, children. TCRdb re-analyzed the reads via CATT. The table has around 950 delta-chain clones, approximately 0.8% seen once; the top ten hold 30%. The sample comprised blood. The receptor set was obtained from a child in good health.

By its share, this clone is medium-sized. Other DNA sequences from this sample encode an identical CDR3 as well. This chain joins TRDV1 and TRDJ1; 11 bases match TRDD3. Losses at the gene ends were 7 bases for V and 6 bases for J; bases not matched to a gene: 7. The CDR3 length is 14 residues. Germline CDR1 reads TSWWSYY; CDR2 reads QGS. This CDR3 is CALVLAGGYNKLIF. CDR3 in DNA: TGTGCTCTTGTTCTAGCTGGGGGATACAATAAACTCATCTTT.

A word on this clone: Being one base from a much bigger clone, this may be a read error. The chain carries TRDV1 and TRDJ1; D gene ambiguous. CDR1 is TSWWSYY and CDR2 is QGS in the germline V gene. There are 18 residues in the CDR3. The CDR3 sequence is CALGELTSLPLHTDKPIF. In DNA form, the CDR3 reads TGTGCTCTTGGGGAACTTACGTCCTTGCCACTGCACACCGATAAACCCATCTTT.

On this clone itself: A far larger clone is only one base removed, so a read error is likely. The V call is TRDV2, the J call TRDJ1; a weak D match, TRDD3 (5 bases). The CDR3 is made up of 16 amino acids. V was clipped by 1 base and J by 3 bases, with 17 bases between them. Germline CDR1 reads GEAIGNYY; CDR2 reads EKD. Written as DNA, the CDR3 is TGTGCCTGTGACACGGTGGGGACCCGTGGGCCCGATAAACTCATCTTT. The encoded protein is CACDTVGTRGPDKLIF.

The V gene is TRDV2, the J gene TRDJ1; 10 nucleotides match TRDD3. Germline lookup yields CDR1 GEAIGNYY and CDR2 EKD. With 2 bases clipped from V and 0 bases from J, the junction kept 8 bases outside the gene matches. This CDR3 comprises 17 residues. The CDR3 DNA reads TGTGCCTGTGACAACGTACTGGGGGATTCGTACACCGATAAACTCATCTTT. Residues: CACDNVLGDSYTDKLIF.

This clone occurred a few times. Other DNA sequences in the sample encode the same CDR3. V usage is TRDV1 and J usage is TRDJ1, with 8 bases identical to TRDD3. Per germline, CDR1 TSWWSYY and CDR2 QGS. Unmatched junction bases numbered 26, after V lost 3 bases and J lost 5 bases. The CDR3 length is 21 residues. CDR3 coding DNA: TGTGCTCTTGGGGAGCTCAGCCTCCCCTCGTACTGGGGGGATGCCGAAGATAAACTCATCTTT. Its protein is CALGELSLPSYWGDAEDKLIF.

A remark on this clone: This likely stems from a read error, as it lies one base from a far larger clone. The same CDR3 is also encoded by other DNA sequences in this sample. V and J are TRDV2 and TRDJ1; 13 positions agree with TRDD3. V trimming: 3 bases; J trimming: 0 bases; junction bases outside the gene matches: 15. Germline assignment: CDR1 GEAIGNYY and CDR2 EKD. The CDR3 totals 20 residues. The CDR3 DNA sequence: TGTGCCTGTGACGTCCTACTGGGGGATACGCAGTTAAAGAACACCGATAAACTCATCTTT. This sequence encodes CACDVLLGDTQLKNTDKLIF.

For this clone: A far bigger clonotype differs at one base, so this is likely a read error. Other DNA sequences from this sample encode an identical CDR3 as well. The CDR3 nucleotides are TGTGCCTGCGACACGTTACTGGGGGATAGGGGCCCCTCGGAACTCATCTTT. Translated: CACDTLLGDRGPSELIF. This chain connects TRDV2 to TRDJ1, with TRDD3 identical over 11 bases. Per germline, CDR1 GEAIGNYY and CDR2 EKD. This CDR3 comprises 17 residues.

Turning to this clone: A read error is likely here: a far larger clone is one base away. At the DNA level, this CDR3 is encoded by other sequences in the same sample as well. This chain connects TRDV2 to TRDJ3; 13 bases match TRDD3. The CDR3 is 24 amino acids. The J segment lost 2 bases and the V segment lost 4 bases, leaving 22 bases of the junction unmatched. Germline V gene data show CDR1 as GEAIGNYY and CDR2 as EKD. The CDR3 protein is CACDPVLGDTLGEGKAWDTRQMFF. The CDR3 coding sequence is TGTGCCTGTGATCCTGTACTGGGGGATACGCTAGGAGAGGGTAAGGCCTGGGACACCCGACAGATGTTTTTC.

This clone is labeled as large. This same CDR3 is encoded by further DNA sequences in the sample. The J gene is TRDJ1, the V gene TRDV2, with 13 bases matching TRDD3. This CDR3 comprises 27 residues. V gave up 5 bases and J gave up 0 bases; unmatched junction bases: 38. Germline CDR1 and CDR2: GEAIGNYY and EKD. The DNA of the CDR3 is TGTGCCTGTGTTTCCCTTCATAATGGTCCGACAAATGTTCTAACTGGGGGATACGGGCAATACACCGATAAACTCATCTTT. Protein sequence: CACVSLHNGPTNVLTGGYGQYTDKLIF.

In this sample, this clone is large. The rearrangement joins TRDV2 to TRDJ1; TRDD3 agrees at 10 bases. Looked up from germline, CDR1 is GEAIGNYY and CDR2 is EKD. This CDR3 spans 17 amino acids. V shed 0 bases, J shed 0 bases, and the junction held 6 bases outside the gene matches. CDR3 loop: CACDTLSTGGYTDKLIF. The CDR3 nucleotides are TGTGCCTGTGACACCCTATCTACTGGGGGATACACCGATAAACTCATCTTT.

This clone was found a few times. A much larger clone lies a single base off, so this may be a read error. The V gene is TRDV2, the J gene TRDJ1; 13 bases fit TRDD3. V lost 5 bases, J lost 0 bases, and 38 bases stayed unmatched. Germline CDR1 and CDR2: GEAIGNYY and EKD. The CDR3 extends over 27 amino acids. The DNA of the CDR3 is TGTGCCTGTGTTTCCCTTCATAATGGTCCGACAAGTGTTCTAACTGGGGGATACGGGCAATACACCGATAAACTCATCTTT. Translation gives CACVSLHNGPTSVLTGGYGQYTDKLIF.

In this sample, this clone turned up a few times. The TCRdb record carries a much larger clone's protein, which differs from this DNA's translation at residue 16; a read error is the likely cause, and the protein listed here is the DNA translation. The rearrangement links TRDV2 to TRDJ1; the match to TRDD3 covers 9 bases. CDR3 length: 19 amino acids. Per the germline V gene, CDR1 is GEAIGNYY and CDR2 is EKD. The CDR3 protein is CACDTAHWGNPQYTDRLIF. Here the CDR3 DNA reads TGTGCCTGTGACACCGCGCACTGGGGGAACCCCCAGTACACCGATAGACTCATCTTT.

As regards this clone: A read error likely explains this, since a far larger clone differs by one base. Other DNA sequences in the same sample also yield this CDR3. The chain combines TRDV2 with TRDJ1; 7 bases line up with TRDD3. Germline trimming cut 2 bases from V and 0 bases from J; bases unmatched to any gene: 8. The CDR3 spans 16 residues. Germline V lookup: CDR1 GEAIGNYY, CDR2 EKD. The CDR3 DNA follows: TGTGCCTGTGACATCTTGGGGGAGGCGTACACCGATAAACTCATCTTT. Translation gives CACDILGEAYTDKLIF.